A selection of T cell receptor beta chains follows, all from one sample in a study of cytomegalovirus exposure and HLA in healthy donors. The table came from immunoSEQ multiplex PCR; TCRdb's copy has only in-frame clones and leaves some out. Of 150,000 or so clones listed, roughly 85% are singletons. The sequencing sample was made of PBMCs. Receptors originate from a man aged 35 to 55 in good health and CMV-seropositive. Both conserved end residues are part of each CDR3.

len: 15
j_gene: TRBJ1-4
v_gene: TRBV11-3
CDR3aa: CASSSGGRENEKLFF

len: 14
j_gene: TRBJ2-1
v_gene: TRBV10-1
CDR3aa: CASARDRGRNEQFF

len: 17
j_gene: TRBJ2-4
v_gene: TRBV4-1
CDR3aa: CASSQGSLTLAKNSQYF

len: 15
j_gene: .
v_gene: TRBV19
CDR3aa: CASSDRGGFSGEQYF

len: 14
j_gene: TRBJ2-7
v_gene: TRBV11-2
CDR3aa: CASSRPAGRYEQYF

len: 13
j_gene: TRBJ2-3
v_gene: TRBV11-3
CDR3aa: CASSFSTADTQYF

len: 14
j_gene: TRBJ1-1
v_gene: TRBV5-1
CDR3aa: CASSLFTGGTEAFF

len: 15
j_gene: TRBJ2-1
v_gene: TRBV6-5
CDR3aa: CASSYASGTYNEQFF

len: 12
j_gene: TRBJ1-2
v_gene: TRBV30
CDR3aa: CAWRAGVGGYTF

len: 14
j_gene: TRBJ2-1
v_gene: TRBV2
CDR3aa: CASRGSGVYNEQFF

len: 14
j_gene: TRBJ2-1
v_gene: TRBV6-5
CDR3aa: CASSRTGGDNEQFF

len: 13
j_gene: TRBJ2-7
v_gene: TRBV27
CDR3aa: CASRGGAEYEQYF

len: 11
j_gene: TRBJ2-7
v_gene: TRBV6-5
CDR3aa: CASSQQREQYF

len: 15
j_gene: TRBJ2-6
v_gene: TRBV18
CDR3aa: CASSPGSSGANVLTF

len: 13
j_gene: TRBJ2-7
v_gene: TRBV7-3
CDR3aa: CASSFGQSGEQYF

len: 14
j_gene: TRBJ2-4
v_gene: TRBV9
CDR3aa: CASSDPQGANIQYF

len: 13
j_gene: TRBJ2-7
v_gene: TRBV10-3
CDR3aa: CAISWDRGREQYF

len: 18
j_gene: TRBJ2-1
v_gene: TRBV19
CDR3aa: CATSISPTSGMFGDEQFF

len: 13
j_gene: TRBJ2-7
v_gene: TRBV6-5
CDR3aa: CASRQGQSYEQYF

len: 16
j_gene: TRBJ2-3
v_gene: TRBV9
CDR3aa: CASSVGWLAGTDTQYF

len: 17
j_gene: TRBJ2-2
v_gene: TRBV2
CDR3aa: CASSETGGQVNTGELFF

len: 15
j_gene: TRBJ2-3
v_gene: TRBV6-1
CDR3aa: CASSPGLAGGDTQYF

len: 14
j_gene: TRBJ2-3
v_gene: TRBV10-1
CDR3aa: CASSEAGFQDTQYF

len: 15
j_gene: TRBJ2-5
v_gene: TRBV10-3
CDR3aa: CAISGTGLVGETQYF

len: 13
j_gene: TRBJ2-5
v_gene: TRBV11-2
CDR3aa: CASSDRAQETQYF

len: 15
j_gene: TRBJ1-1
v_gene: TRBV9
CDR3aa: CASSPSSGTGAEAFF

len: 13
j_gene: TRBJ1-1
v_gene: TRBV7-8
CDR3aa: CASSTQGSSLGFF

len: 14
j_gene: TRBJ1-4
v_gene: TRBV19
CDR3aa: CASGRIGRVEKLFF

len: 18
j_gene: TRBJ2-1
v_gene: TRBV30
CDR3aa: CAWSALTSGTGLYNEQFF

len: 14
j_gene: TRBJ1-2
v_gene: TRBV28
CDR3aa: CASSPPGAVLGYTF

len: 16
j_gene: TRBJ2-1
v_gene: TRBV5-1
CDR3aa: CASSLARLAGYNEQFF

len: 16
j_gene: TRBJ2-7
v_gene: TRBV7-9
CDR3aa: CSSSPRQGSLSYEQYF

len: 13
j_gene: TRBJ2-7
v_gene: TRBV7-3
CDR3aa: CASSFSGSYEQYF

len: 15
j_gene: TRBJ2-1
v_gene: TRBV5-1
CDR3aa: CASSTAGDPYNEQFF

len: 13
j_gene: TRBJ1-1
v_gene: TRBV19
CDR3aa: CASKGVLGTEAFF

len: 14
j_gene: TRBJ2-2
v_gene: TRBV19
CDR3aa: CASLVDWNTGELFF

len: 12
j_gene: TRBJ1-1
v_gene: TRBV15
CDR3aa: CATSTGNTEAFF

len: 15
j_gene: TRBJ2-1
v_gene: TRBV19
CDR3aa: CASSINDRGPPEQFF

len: 16
j_gene: TRBJ2-2
v_gene: TRBV27
CDR3aa: CASSLRDIANTGELFF

len: 16
j_gene: TRBJ2-5
v_gene: TRBV7-3
CDR3aa: CASSRGINRGQETQYF

len: 13
j_gene: TRBJ1-1
v_gene: TRBV11-3
CDR3aa: CASSRAGGPEAFF

len: 13
j_gene: TRBJ1-1
v_gene: TRBV18
CDR3aa: CASSPGGLAEAFF

len: 15
j_gene: TRBJ2-7
v_gene: TRBV7-2
CDR3aa: CASSPSAAGAHEQYF

len: 15
j_gene: TRBJ1-2
v_gene: TRBV7-2
CDR3aa: CASTYWGDSNYGYTF

len: 13
j_gene: TRBJ1-4
v_gene: TRBV5-1
CDR3aa: CASSWQSNEKLFF

len: 14
j_gene: TRBJ2-3
v_gene: TRBV30
CDR3aa: CAWAQAGGLDTQYF

len: 15
j_gene: TRBJ1-5
v_gene: TRBV4-1
CDR3aa: CASSQDVINTRAQHF

len: 14
j_gene: TRBJ2-1
v_gene: TRBV11-3
CDR3aa: CASSPGTGGIEQFF

len: 15
j_gene: TRBJ2-5
v_gene: TRBV28
CDR3aa: CASSLSGQIQETQYF

len: 19
j_gene: TRBJ2-6
v_gene: TRBV7-2
CDR3aa: CASSLARILRVSGANGLTF

len: 14
j_gene: TRBJ1-3
v_gene: TRBV19
CDR3aa: CASSGTLSGNTIYF

len: 15
j_gene: TRBJ1-5
v_gene: TRBV2
CDR3aa: CASTTGTASNQPQHF

len: 12
j_gene: TRBJ1-2
v_gene: TRBV29-1
CDR3aa: CSVVQGDYGYTF

len: 15
j_gene: TRBJ2-1
v_gene: TRBV5-1
CDR3aa: CASSYGTRVDNEQFF

len: 17
j_gene: TRBJ2-1
v_gene: TRBV5-1
CDR3aa: CASSPRAAGEPSNEQFF

len: 17
j_gene: TRBJ2-3
v_gene: TRBV7-9
CDR3aa: CASSSLAGGPMADTQYF

len: 13
j_gene: TRBJ1-1
v_gene: TRBV7-9
CDR3aa: CASSFQENTEAFF